These T cell receptor beta chains were read from a single sample in a study of cytomegalovirus exposure and HLA in healthy donors. Sequencing was performed with immunoSEQ multiplex PCR; in TCRdb, only in-frame clones are kept and a portion is missing. The data hold over 200,000 clones, with more than 75% observed a single time. The source material was PBMCs. The source of these receptors is a woman aged 18-29 years in good health and CMV-seropositive. Both conserved end residues are part of each CDR3. D genes are given only for firm matches. A clone size is listed for some rows: how often the clone was seen (once, few, many), or a class if it is expanded.

>.|TRBV7-7|TRBJ2-1|once
CASSPSSESPVLEQFF
TGTGCCAGCAGCCCCTCGAGCGAGTCCCCGGTCCTTGAGCAGTTCTTC
>.|TRBV30|TRBJ2-7|few
CAWSVPTGATQYEQYF
TGTGCCTGGAGTGTCCCGACAGGAGCGACACAGTACGAGCAGTACTTC
>.|TRBV7-9|TRBJ2-7|.
CASSLEQGPYEQYF
TGTGCCAGCAGCTTAGAACAGGGACCCTACGAGCAGTACTTC
>.|TRBV5-4|TRBJ2-7|.
CASSLADGGYEQYF
TGTGCCAGCAGCTTGGCCGATGGCGGCTACGAGCAGTACTTC
>.|TRBV2|TRBJ1-3|.
CATMGQAAPSGNTIYF
TGTGCCACCATGGGGCAGGCAGCTCCCTCTGGAAACACCATATATTTT
>.|TRBV7-7|TRBJ1-2|.
CASTRLGEGIQGYTF
TGTGCCAGCACCCGACTCGGGGAGGGTATCCAGGGCTACACCTTC
>TRBD1|TRBV27|TRBJ2-7|once
CASSKTGSLYEQYF
TGTGCCAGCAGCAAGACAGGGTCTCTCTACGAGCAGTACTTC
>TRBD1|TRBV28|TRBJ1-2|few
CASTWTGFYGYTF
TGTGCCAGCACCTGGACAGGGTTCTATGGCTACACCTTC
>.|TRBV6-5|TRBJ1-5|.
CASRRTVDQPQHF
TGTGCCAGCAGGCGGACAGTTGATCAGCCCCAGCATTTT
>TRBD2|TRBV30|TRBJ2-5|.
CAWSVRLAGAQETQYF
TGTGCCTGGAGTGTACGGCTAGCGGGAGCGCAAGAGACCCAGTACTTC
>TRBD1|TRBV5-8|TRBJ2-2|.
CASSFFGQGNTGELFF
TGTGCCAGCAGCTTCTTCGGACAGGGGAACACCGGGGAGCTGTTTTTT
>.|TRBV7-2|TRBJ2-7|.
CASSLRQPSNYYEQYF
TGTGCCAGCAGCTTAAGACAACCCTCAAATTACTACGAGCAGTACTTC
>.|TRBV19|TRBJ2-3|.
CASSSLRDTQYF
TGTGCCAGTAGCAGTCTCCGCGATACGCAGTATTTT
>.|TRBV7-3|TRBJ2-2|once
CASSTLGGATGELFF
TGTGCCAGCAGCACTTTAGGCGGGGCCACCGGGGAGCTGTTTTTT
>.|TRBV4-2|TRBJ1-4|.
CASSQATSQTNEKLFF
TGTGCCAGCAGCCAAGCGACAAGTCAGACTAATGAAAAACTGTTTTTT
>.|TRBV9|TRBJ1-3|.
CASSVEAGHSGNTIYF
TGTGCCAGCAGCGTAGAGGCGGGGCACTCTGGAAACACCATATATTTT
>TRBD2|TRBV4-1|TRBJ2-7|.
CASSQIGLVPGEQYF
TGCGCCAGCAGCCAAATCGGACTAGTCCCCGGCGAGCAGTACTTC
>.|TRBV9|TRBJ1-1|.
CASSALWGDAEAFF
TGTGCCAGCAGCGCTTTGTGGGGGGACGCTGAAGCTTTCTTT
>TRBD2|TRBV7-9|TRBJ2-7|once
CASSSGTSGRFLYEQYF
TGTGCCAGCAGCTCCGGGACTAGCGGGAGGTTCCTCTACGAGCAGTACTTC
>.|TRBV27|TRBJ2-1|.
CASSCGNHSLGLLGSYNEQFF
TGTGCCAGCTCCTGTGGCAACCATTCATTGGGCCTGCTGGGCTCCTACAATGAGCAGTTCTTC
>TRBD2|TRBV7-3|TRBJ2-7|.
CASSFGLAGSYEQYF
TGTGCCAGCAGCTTCGGACTAGCGGGCTCCTACGAGCAGTACTTC
>TRBD1|TRBV5-4|TRBJ1-1|.
CASSLTGGIGSTEAFF
TGTGCCAGCAGCTTGACAGGGGGTATCGGTAGCACTGAAGCTTTCTTT
>.|TRBV30|TRBJ1-3|.
CAGKDTYYSGNTIYF
TGTGCCGGGAAGGACACCTATTACTCTGGAAACACCATATATTTT
>.|TRBV28|TRBJ2-1|once
CASSSLDSPHNEQFF
TGTGCCAGCAGTTCGTTAGATAGTCCCCACAATGAGCAGTTCTTC
>.|TRBV7-2|TRBJ2-7|.
CASRADYLYEQYF
TGTGCCAGCAGGGCTGACTACCTATACGAGCAGTACTTC
>.|TRBV4-1|TRBJ2-1|.
CASSQDGISEQFF
TGCGCCAGCAGCCAAGATGGCATATCCGAGCAGTTCTTC
>.|TRBV7-3|TRBJ2-2|.
CASSLKSGSATGELFF
TGTGCCAGCAGCTTAAAATCCGGGAGTGCCACCGGGGAGCTGTTTTTT
>TRBD1|TRBV6-1|TRBJ1-4|.
CASSEAGGLREKLFF
TGTGCCAGCAGTGAGGCAGGGGGCCTTAGAGAAAAACTGTTTTTT
>TRBD1|TRBV5-6|TRBJ1-2|.
CASSVGQGYGYTF
TGTGCCAGCAGCGTGGGACAGGGCTATGGCTACACCTTC
>.|TRBV9|TRBJ2-7|few
CASSVAGGPSYEQYF
TGTGCCAGCAGCGTAGCGGGGGGCCCCTCCTACGAGCAGTACTTC
>TRBD2|TRBV6-5|TRBJ2-1|once
CASSYSAGGVDNEQFF
TGTGCCAGCAGTTACTCAGCGGGAGGCGTCGACAATGAGCAGTTCTTC
>.|TRBV2|TRBJ1-5|.
CASSAVPLYSNQPQHF
TGTGCCAGCAGTGCCGTACCCCTCTATAGCAATCAGCCCCAGCATTTT
>TRBD1|TRBV6-5|TRBJ2-5|.
CASTQTGTGRGDQYF
TGTGCCAGCACCCAAACCGGGACAGGGAGGGGTGACCAGTACTTC
>TRBD2|TRBV6-1|TRBJ2-1|.
CASSAGTSVYNEQFF
TGTGCCAGCAGTGCCGGGACTAGCGTCTACAATGAGCAGTTCTTC
>TRBD1|TRBV14|TRBJ1-2|.
CASSQDLFGTGYGYTF
TGTGCCAGCAGCCAAGATCTATTCGGGACAGGATATGGCTACACCTTC
>.|TRBV5-1|TRBJ2-7|.
CASSRLLTSAYEQYF
TGCGCCAGCAGCCGCCTACTGACTTCCGCCTACGAGCAGTACTTC
>TRBD1|TRBV18|TRBJ2-5|.
CASSPGTGQETQYF
TGTGCCAGCTCACCGGGGACAGGCCAAGAGACCCAGTACTTC
>TRBD1|TRBV15|TRBJ1-1|.
CATSSHHPRTGVYDEAFF
TGTGCCACCAGCAGTCACCACCCAAGGACAGGGGTCTACGATGAAGCTTTCTTT
>.|TRBV11-1|TRBJ2-5|.
CASSRGEKETQYF
TGTGCCAGCAGCCGCGGGGAGAAAGAGACCCAGTACTTC
>.|TRBV21-1|TRBJ2-5|.
CASSKAEDLPGETQYF
TGTGCCAGCAGCAAAGCAGAGGACCTCCCAGGGGAGACCCAGTACTTC
>.|TRBV29-1|TRBJ2-7|.
CSAGTSYEQYF
TGCAGCGCTGGGACTTCCTACGAGCAGTACTTC